A selection of T cell receptor beta chains follows, all from one sample in a study of T cell responses to AZD1222 COVID-19 vaccine. Some clones are missing from TCRdb's copy, which holds only in-frame ones; the method was immunoSEQ multiplex PCR. The sample has roughly 80,000 clones, approximately 90% seen once. This specimen was peripheral blood, taken 28 days after the second AZD1222 dose. The source is an adult who received the AZD1222 COVID-19 vaccine. Each CDR3 is given with its conserved first and last residue. D genes are given only for firm matches. The size field is filled for only some rows; it gives once, few, many or a size class.

d_gene	v_gene	j_gene	abundance	CDR3aa	CDR3nt
-	TRBV6-6	TRBJ1-1	-	CASSYSPQSEAFF	TGTGCCAGCAGTTACTCCCCTCAGTCTGAAGCTTTCTTT
TRBD2	TRBV2	TRBJ2-1	-	CASSTRGAGYNEQFF	TGTGCCAGCAGTACGCGGGGGGCGGGTTACAATGAGCAGTTCTTC
-	TRBV19	TRBJ2-7	-	CASSIAGTYEQYF	TGTGCCAGTAGTATCGCGGGAACCTACGAGCAGTACTTC
-	TRBV24-1	TRBJ1-1	once	CATCDGPPNTEAFF	TGTGCCACCTGCGACGGACCGCCGAACACTGAAGCTTTCTTT
-	TRBV7-9	TRBJ1-5	-	CASSLGEWGVDQPQHF	TGTGCCAGCAGCTTAGGGGAGTGGGGAGTGGATCAGCCCCAGCATTTT
TRBD1	TRBV7-2	TRBJ1-4	-	CASSSGQGSGWEKLFF	TGTGCCAGCAGCTCGGGACAGGGATCAGGTTGGGAAAAACTGTTTTTT
-	TRBV2	TRBJ2-5	-	CASSLRGAQETQYF	TGTGCCAGCAGTCTACGGGGGGCCCAAGAGACCCAGTACTTC
-	TRBV6-1	TRBJ1-4	-	CASSDPGRANEKLFF	TGTGCCAGCAGTGACCCCGGGAGGGCTAATGAAAAACTGTTTTTT
-	TRBV5-4	TRBJ1-3	once	CASSLGSLGNTIYF	TGTGCCAGCAGCTTGGGATCACTTGGAAACACCATATATTTT
TRBD2	TRBV5-1	TRBJ2-3	-	CASSPGTSSYTDTQYF	TGCGCCAGCAGCCCTGGGACTAGCTCATACACAGATACGCAGTATTTT
-	TRBV10-3	TRBJ1-2	-	CAISDSRGNYGYTF	TGTGCCATCAGTGACTCGAGAGGGAACTATGGCTACACCTTC
TRBD2	TRBV18	TRBJ2-1	-	CASSPPSGTGNEQFF	TGTGCCAGCTCACCACCGAGCGGGACGGGGAATGAGCAGTTCTTC
-	TRBV19	TRBJ2-6	-	CASSIAGGGRANVLTF	TGTGCCAGTAGTATAGCGGGAGGGGGCAGGGCCAACGTCCTGACTTTC
TRBD1	TRBV4-1	TRBJ1-5	-	CASGGGGHSRTGQPQHF	TGCGCCAGCGGGGGAGGTGGGCACAGCCGGACAGGGCAGCCCCAGCATTTT
-	TRBV4-1	TRBJ2-7	-	CASSQGGGTGLYEQYF	TGCGCCAGCAGCCAAGGAGGAGGCACAGGGTTGTACGAGCAGTACTTC
-	TRBV7-9	TRBJ1-6	-	CASSLNGQGPYSPLHF	TGTGCCAGCAGCTTAAACGGGCAGGGGCCCTATTCACCCCTCCACTTT
-	TRBV15	TRBJ1-1	once	CATSNWIGKVTEAFF	TGTGCCACCAGCAATTGGATAGGGAAGGTGACTGAAGCTTTCTTT
-	TRBV12-3/TRBV12-4	TRBJ1-2	-	CASSPGLPTGYTF	TGTGCCAGCAGCCCGGGTCTTCCTACTGGCTACACCTTC